The present T cell receptor (delta chain) was sequenced within a study of gamma-delta chains in newborns, infants, children. Study-wide context: Microbial exposure reportedly drives polyclonal innate γδ T cell expansion after birth.

The length of the CDR3 is 15 residues. Trimming pared 5 bases from V and 1 base from J, leaving 14 bases between. Germline CDR1 is TSWWSYY and CDR2 is QGS. TCRdb reanalysed the reads with CATT. This table has around 5,400 delta-chain clones, approximately 17% appearing once. This clone occurred a few times. The listed TCRdb protein conflicts with the DNA translation at residue 9, and the protein shown is translated directly from the DNA. Material: blood. The receptor comes from a child who was a newborn, infant or young child, either healthy, febrile or measles-vaccinated (not recorded which). The genes are TRDV1 and TRDJ1; D unresolved. This CDR3 reads CALGPRIEGTDKLIF. CDR3 nucleotide sequence: TGTGCTCTTGGGCCGCGTATCGAGGGCACCGATAAACTCATCTTT.